The sequence of this TCR beta chain was determined in a study of tumor and adjacent non-tumor tissue in lung cancer. No cell sorting was done before RNA was extracted from the tissue. Distant lung tissue was collected more than 3 cm away from the tumor edge. Three rounds of nested PCR, following a modified ARM-PCR protocol, produced the TCRbeta library. TCRdb used MiXCR to reprocess the multiplex PCR reads, holding one entry per CDR3 protein. The table lists 50,000 or so distinct CDR3 sequences, roughly 69% of them singletons. Concerning this clonotype itself: A read error may be the cause here, since a much bigger clone is one base away.

The sequenced material came from distant non-tumor lung tissue. The receptor was isolated from a woman aged 55-69 years with non-small cell lung cancer.

The CDR3 nucleotides read TGTGTCAGCAGCCACCCGGGACCCCTAGATACGCAGTATTTT. It specifies CVSSHPGPLDTQYF. The chain is built from TRBV4-2 and TRBJ2-3; possibly TRBD1 or TRBD2 for D (5 bases each). Germline V gene data show CDR1 as LGHNA and CDR2 as YNFKEQ. The CDR3 is 14 residues long.